These T cell receptor beta chains were read from a single sample in a study of cytomegalovirus exposure and HLA in healthy donors. Sequencing used immunoSEQ multiplex PCR; TCRdb keeps in-frame clones, though not all of them. The table shows 100,000 to 140,000 clones, with around three quarters occurring only once. Material for sequencing was PBMCs. These receptors originate from a male donor in good health and CMV-seronegative. Each CDR3 is given with its conserved first and last residue. A D gene is named only where the DNA matches it firmly. Clone size is given for some rows only: seen once, a few or many times, or a class if the clone is expanded.

j_gene,v_gene,len,abundance,d_gene,CDR3aa,CDR3nt
TRBJ1-1,TRBV6-5,12,once,.,CASSYRGGEAFF,TGTGCCAGCAGTTACAGGGGCGGCGAAGCTTTCTTT
TRBJ1-1,TRBV11-2,18,.,TRBD1,CASSLSPDRGWVNTEAFF,TGTGCCAGCAGCTTAAGCCCCGACAGGGGCTGGGTCAACACTGAAGCTTTCTTT
TRBJ1-2,TRBV15,14,.,.,CATNSGTQSRGYTF,TGTGCCACCAACTCGGGGACTCAGAGCCGCGGCTACACCTTC
TRBJ2-3,TRBV7-9,15,.,.,CASSLDGEVTDTQYF,TGTGCCAGCAGCTTAGACGGGGAAGTCACAGATACGCAGTATTTT
TRBJ1-2,TRBV7-9,15,.,TRBD1,CASSLEGQGAPGYTF,TGTGCCAGCAGCTTAGAGGGACAGGGGGCTCCTGGCTACACCTTC
TRBJ2-3,TRBV5-1,16,.,.,CASSFTPGGTLDTQYF,TGCGCCAGCAGCTTCACGCCCGGGGGAACGTTGGATACGCAGTATTTT
TRBJ1-1,TRBV5-5,13,many,.,CASSLTPNTEAFF,TGTGCCAGCAGCTTGACACCAAACACTGAAGCTTTCTTT
TRBJ1-1,TRBV7-9,14,.,.,CASSLVRGDTEAFF,TGTGCCAGCAGCTTAGTTCGGGGGGACACTGAAGCTTTCTTT
TRBJ2-7,TRBV6-5,11,.,.,CATLDSYEQYF,TGTGCCACCCTGGACAGCTACGAGCAGTACTTC
TRBJ2-7,TRBV5-4,13,once,.,CASSAGPHYEQYF,TGTGCCAGCAGCGCGGGACCACACTACGAGCAGTACTTC
TRBJ2-1,TRBV9,15,few,TRBD2,CASSPRAGPYNEQFF,TGTGCCAGCAGCCCCAGAGCGGGACCCTACAATGAGCAGTTCTTC
TRBJ2-5,TRBV28,15,.,TRBD2,CASSPRLAPRETQYF,TGTGCCAGCAGTCCCAGACTAGCGCCTCGGGAGACCCAGTACTTC
TRBJ2-1,TRBV19,15,.,.,CASRTGRVSYNEQFF,TGTGCCAGTAGAACTGGGCGGGTATCTTACAATGAGCAGTTCTTC
TRBJ2-1,TRBV6-5,15,.,.,CASSYSRPSANEQFF,TGTGCCAGCAGTTACTCGAGGCCTAGCGCTAATGAGCAGTTCTTC
TRBJ1-5,TRBV21-1,18,.,.,CASSKGGSGGTSNQPQHF,TGTGCCAGCAGCAAAGGTGGTTCGGGGGGAACTAGCAATCAGCCCCAGCATTTT
TRBJ1-4,TRBV2,15,.,TRBD1,CASNRGTATNEKLFF,TGTGCCAGCAACCGAGGGACAGCAACTAATGAAAAACTGTTTTTT
TRBJ1-1,TRBV6-1,12,.,.,CASRRVGGEAFF,TGTGCCAGCCGGCGGGTGGGGGGTGAAGCTTTCTTT
TRBJ1-5,TRBV10-3,14,.,TRBD1,CAISEGGNNQPQHF,TGTGCCATCAGTGAAGGGGGCAACAATCAGCCCCAGCATTTT
TRBJ2-7,TRBV27,14,few,TRBD1,CASSWTGRTYEQYF,TGTGCCAGCAGTTGGACAGGGCGTACCTACGAGCAGTACTTC
TRBJ2-1,TRBV5-1,15,few,TRBD2,CASSSSGGAYNEQFF,TGCGCCAGCAGCTCCAGCGGGGGTGCATACAATGAGCAGTTCTTC
TRBJ2-2,TRBV6-4,15,.,TRBD2,CASSGTSGNTGELFF,TGTGCCAGCAGTGGGACTAGCGGGAACACCGGGGAGCTGTTTTTT
TRBJ2-7,TRBV7-6,12,.,TRBD2,CASRNGGGEQYF,TGTGCCAGCAGAAACGGGGGGGGCGAGCAGTACTTC
TRBJ2-7,TRBV5-4,15,.,TRBD1,CASSAAGTGSYEQYF,TGTGCCAGCAGCGCGGCCGGGACAGGGTCCTACGAGCAGTACTTC
TRBJ2-5,TRBV5-4,16,.,TRBD2,CASSSRTSGRSETQYF,TGTGCCAGCAGCTCTAGGACTAGCGGGAGATCGGAGACCCAGTACTTC
TRBJ2-3,TRBV14,17,few,TRBD2,CASSLVGLAGFTDTQYF,TGTGCCAGCAGCCTCGTGGGGCTAGCGGGGTTCACAGATACGCAGTATTTT
TRBJ2-6,TRBV27,17,few,TRBD2,CASSLSSGRAGANVLTF,TGTGCCAGCAGTTTATCCTCCGGGAGGGCAGGGGCCAACGTCCTGACTTTC
TRBJ2-7,TRBV18,16,.,.,CASSRNEAVMVGEQYF,TGTGCCAGCTCCCGGAACGAAGCGGTTATGGTTGGCGAGCAGTACTTC
TRBJ1-5,TRBV2,15,.,.,CASRQGEPLNQPQHF,TGTGCCAGCCGGCAGGGCGAGCCCCTCAATCAGCCCCAGCATTTT
TRBJ1-6,TRBV5-1,14,.,.,CASSSGLSFSPLHF,TGCGCCAGCAGCTCGGGACTTTCCTTTTCACCCCTCCACTTT
TRBJ2-5,TRBV5-1,12,.,.,CASSRGMETQYF,TGCGCCAGCAGCCGAGGGATGGAGACCCAGTACTTC
TRBJ2-7,TRBV27,16,.,TRBD2,CASSLSRLAGAYEQYF,TGTGCCAGCAGTTTATCTAGGCTAGCGGGGGCCTACGAGCAGTACTTC
TRBJ1-4,TRBV4-2,14,.,TRBD1,CASRWDRVEEKLFF,TGTGCCAGCAGATGGGACAGGGTAGAGGAAAAACTGTTTTTT
TRBJ1-2,TRBV2,15,.,.,CASSEGGRRVLGYTF,TGTGCCAGCAGTGAGGGGGGACGGCGCGTCTTGGGCTACACCTTC
TRBJ1-1,TRBV7-9,17,few,TRBD1,CASSPLGRQGLNTEAFF,TGTGCCAGCAGCCCATTGGGGCGACAGGGACTGAACACTGAAGCTTTCTTT
TRBJ2-7,TRBV4-1,15,.,TRBD2,CASSRVLAETYEQYF,TGCGCCAGCAGCCGAGTACTAGCGGAGACCTACGAGCAGTACTTC
TRBJ1-1,TRBV30,13,few,.,CAWKPGINTEAFF,TGTGCCTGGAAGCCGGGAATAAACACTGAAGCTTTCTTT
TRBJ2-1,TRBV6-5,15,.,TRBD2,CASSTLGLAGMEQFF,TGTGCCAGCAGTACCCTGGGACTAGCGGGAATGGAGCAGTTCTTC
TRBJ2-7,TRBV19,14,once,TRBD2,CASSSTGGGYEQYF,TGTGCCAGTAGTTCGACGGGAGGGGGCTACGAGCAGTACTTC
TRBJ2-7,TRBV7-3,14,.,TRBD1,CASSPGQGPHEQYF,TGTGCCAGCAGTCCGGGACAGGGTCCCCACGAGCAGTACTTC
TRBJ1-2,TRBV29-1,13,.,.,CSVETGENYGYTF,TGCAGCGTTGAAACCGGGGAGAACTATGGCTACACCTTC
TRBJ2-4,TRBV27,13,.,.,CASSLTVQNIQYF,TGTGCCAGCAGTTTAACGGTACAAAACATTCAGTACTTC
TRBJ2-7,TRBV6-5,14,.,TRBD1,CASSSPGQPYEQYF,TGTGCCAGCAGTTCGCCGGGACAGCCGTACGAGCAGTACTTC
TRBJ2-1,TRBV20-1,11,.,.,CSASSNNEQFF,TGCAGTGCTAGCTCTAACAATGAGCAGTTCTTC
TRBJ2-1,TRBV5-1,12,.,.,CASRDSLNEQFF,TGCGCCAGCAGGGACAGCCTCAATGAGCAGTTCTTC
TRBJ2-5,TRBV18,17,few,.,CASSPRGRFGDRETQYF,TGTGCCAGCTCACCCCGGGGGCGTTTTGGGGACAGAGAGACCCAGTACTTC
TRBJ1-5,TRBV4-1,13,few,.,CASSQNRDTPQHF,TGCGCCAGCAGCCAAAACAGGGACACGCCCCAGCATTTT
TRBJ2-2,TRBV6-4,16,.,TRBD2,CASSDSTAGEAGELFF,TGTGCCAGCAGTGACTCGACAGCGGGAGAAGCCGGGGAGCTGTTTTTT
TRBJ1-2,TRBV19,14,.,.,CASRGILRVYGYTF,TGTGCCAGCAGAGGGATTTTGAGGGTGTATGGCTACACCTTC
TRBJ1-1,TRBV29-1,13,once,TRBD1,CSADRQGLTEAFF,TGCAGCGCCGACCGACAGGGGCTCACTGAAGCTTTCTTT
TRBJ2-7,TRBV6-5,12,.,TRBD2,CASSGRPYEQYF,TGTGCCAGTAGCGGGCGACCCTACGAGCAGTACTTC
TRBJ1-1,TRBV6-5,14,.,.,CASSYSGGDTEAFF,TGTGCCAGCAGTTACTCGGGGGGTGACACTGAAGCTTTCTTT
TRBJ2-2,TRBV7-3,14,once,TRBD1,CATGQEVGTGELFF,TGTGCCACAGGACAGGAAGTGGGCACCGGGGAGCTGTTTTTT
TRBJ2-7,TRBV27,16,.,.,CASSNQTGKGAYEQYF,TGTGCCAGCAGCAACCAGACAGGAAAAGGAGCCTACGAGCAGTACTTC
TRBJ2-7,TRBV7-6,15,.,TRBD1,CASSLVRDRVYEQYF,TGTGCCAGCAGCTTAGTCCGGGACAGGGTCTACGAGCAGTACTTC
TRBJ2-7,TRBV7-9,14,few,TRBD1,CASRGQGLGYEQYF,TGTGCCAGCAGGGGACAGGGATTAGGTTACGAGCAGTACTTC
TRBJ2-7,TRBV29-1,13,.,.,CSVELADFYEQYF,TGCAGCGTTGAATTAGCAGATTTCTACGAGCAGTACTTC
TRBJ1-5,TRBV19,15,.,.,CASSIEGASNQPQHF,TGTGCCAGTAGTATAGAGGGGGCAAGCAATCAGCCCCAGCATTTT
TRBJ2-7,TRBV7-8,14,.,.,CASSLMTDHYEQYF,TGTGCCAGCAGCTTAATGACAGATCACTACGAGCAGTACTTC
TRBJ2-7,TRBV27,14,once,TRBD2,CASSRGGFSYEQYF,TGTGCCAGCAGTCGGGGGGGGTTCTCCTACGAGCAGTACTTC
TRBJ2-5,TRBV28,14,.,TRBD1,CASSTDRDQETQYF,TGTGCCAGCAGCACCGACAGGGACCAAGAGACCCAGTACTTC